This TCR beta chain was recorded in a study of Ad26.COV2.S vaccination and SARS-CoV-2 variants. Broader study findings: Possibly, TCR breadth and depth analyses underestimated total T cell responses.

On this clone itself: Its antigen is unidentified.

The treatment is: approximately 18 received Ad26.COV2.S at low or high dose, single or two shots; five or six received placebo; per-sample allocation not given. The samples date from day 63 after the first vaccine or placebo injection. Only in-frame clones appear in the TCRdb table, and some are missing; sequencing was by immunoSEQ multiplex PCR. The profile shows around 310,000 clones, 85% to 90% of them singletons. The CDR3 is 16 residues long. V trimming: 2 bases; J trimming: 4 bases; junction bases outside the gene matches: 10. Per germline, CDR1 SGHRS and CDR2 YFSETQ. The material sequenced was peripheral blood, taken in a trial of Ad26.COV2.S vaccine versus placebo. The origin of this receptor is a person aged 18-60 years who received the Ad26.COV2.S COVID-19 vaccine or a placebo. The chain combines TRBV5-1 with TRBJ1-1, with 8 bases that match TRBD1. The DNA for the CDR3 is TGCGCCAGCAGCTTAAATCAGGGGGCGGGAGGCACTGAAGCTTTCTTT. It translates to CASSLNQGAGGTEAFF.